These T cell receptor beta chains were read from a single sample in a study of T cell repertoires in aging, cancer and after chemotherapy. In TCRdb, the multiplex PCR reads were re-called with MiXCR into one record per CDR3 protein. The sample records about 2,700 distinct CDR3 sequences, approximately 25% being singletons. The sample comprised blood. Every receptor here comes from a human donor with a solid tumor. The CDR3 runs from the conserved cysteine through the conserved F or W. The order of the fields is CDR3 length, J gene, clone size, D gene, V gene, CDR3 DNA, CDR3 protein. The D gene is left open where the match is weak. Some rows have no size entry. The others give once, few or many, or a class for an expanded clone.

>14|TRBJ2-3|.|TRBD1|TRBV19
TGTGCCAGTACCGGGACAGTAAACACAGATACGCAGTATTTT
CASTGTVNTDTQYF
>13|TRBJ2-5|medium-sized|TRBD1|TRBV19
TGTGCCAGTACCGGGACAGGACAAGAGACCCAGTACTTC
CASTGTGQETQYF
>15|TRBJ2-7|.|.|TRBV5-5
TGTGCCAGCAGCTTGTCAGGATCCGGGACCTACGAGCAGTACTTC
CASSLSGSGTYEQYF
>14|TRBJ2-2|few|TRBD2|TRBV24-1
TGTGCCACCAGTGCTAGCGGGAGTACCGGGGAGCTGTTTTTT
CATSASGSTGELFF
>15|TRBJ2-5|.|.|TRBV11-1
TGTGCCAGCAGCTTAGGGTCAGCCACTTGGGAGACCCAGTACTTC
CASSLGSATWETQYF
>15|TRBJ2-3|.|.|TRBV6-5
TGTGCCAGCAGGATGGTGGCAGGTTCAGCAGATACGCAGTATTTT
CASRMVAGSADTQYF
>16|TRBJ2-2|.|TRBD2|TRBV7-9
TGTGCCAGCAGTCGCGGTAGCCGGACTAGACCCGGGGAGCTGTTTTTT
CASSRGSRTRPGELFF
>16|TRBJ2-1|few|.|TRBV6-4
TGTGCCAGCACCGGGAGGGCCGGGACAGGTCGAAATGAGCAGTTCTTC
CASTGRAGTGRNEQFF
>14|TRBJ2-7|few|.|TRBV18
TGTGCCAGCTCACCAATAGACGACTCCTACGAGCAGTACTTC
CASSPIDDSYEQYF
>11|TRBJ2-7|.|.|TRBV20-1
TGCAGTGCGACTCGCGCTTACGAGCAGTACTTC
CSATRAYEQYF
>15|TRBJ2-2|few|.|TRBV5-1
TGCGCCAGCAGCTTGGGAGATATTAACACCGGGGAGCTGTTTTTT
CASSLGDINTGELFF
>14|TRBJ1-1|.|.|TRBV27
TGTGCCAGCAGTTCCCGAACAGGGAAAGGTGAAGCTTTCTTT
CASSSRTGKGEAFF
>12|TRBJ2-7|medium-sized|.|TRBV27
TGTGCCAGCAGAACGGCAGCCGGCGAGCAGTACTTC
CASRTAAGEQYF
>13|TRBJ2-7|.|TRBD2|TRBV30
TGTGCCTGGGGTACGGGAGGCTTAAGGGAGCAGTACTTC
CAWGTGGLREQYF
>15|TRBJ2-7|few|TRBD1|TRBV10-3
TGTGCCATCAGTGAGCCCGACAGGGTGAGTGGCGAGCAGTACTTC
CAISEPDRVSGEQYF
>15|TRBJ1-4|medium-sized|.|TRBV29-1
TGCAGCGTATCCCGGGGCGGACTTCAAAATGAAAAACTGTTTTTT
CSVSRGGLQNEKLFF
>14|TRBJ1-5|.|TRBD1|TRBV28
TGTGCCAGCAGTACAAACAGGGGGCAACAGCCCCAGCATTTT
CASSTNRGQQPQHF
>11|TRBJ1-2|medium-sized|TRBD1|TRBV27
TGTGCCAGCAGGACAGGGTTGGGCTACACCTTC
CASRTGLGYTF
>17|TRBJ2-7|.|TRBD2|TRBV28
TGTGCCAGCAGCCTCGCGGGACTAGCGGGAGGCTCCTACGAGCAGTACTTC
CASSLAGLAGGSYEQYF
>15|TRBJ2-3|large|.|TRBV19
TGTGCCAGTAGTATAGGGGGGCTAGCCACAGATACGCAGTATTTT
CASSIGGLATDTQYF
>14|TRBJ1-4|.|TRBD1|TRBV6-1
TGTGCCAGCAGTCCCCGGACAGGGGGTGAAAAACTGTTTTTT
CASSPRTGGEKLFF
>16|TRBJ2-3|few|TRBD2|TRBV6-4
TGTGCCAGCACCGAGACTAGCGGGGGGACCACAGATACGCAGTATTTT
CASTETSGGTTDTQYF
>16|TRBJ2-1|medium-sized|TRBD1|TRBV15
TGTGCCACCAGCAGAGATCGGACAGGGATCCACAATGAGCAGTTCTTC
CATSRDRTGIHNEQFF
>14|TRBJ1-1|.|.|TRBV6-5
TGTGCCAGCAGTCGGGCTAGAACACGGACTGAAGCTTTCTTT
CASSRARTRTEAFF
>15|TRBJ2-1|medium-sized|TRBD2|TRBV18
TGTGCCAGCTCGCCCCCACTAGCGGGAGAGGATGAGCAGTTCTTC
CASSPPLAGEDEQFF
>14|TRBJ1-1|.|TRBD1|TRBV28
TGTGCCAGCAGTACGACAGGGCGAAACACTGAAGCTTTCTTT
CASSTTGRNTEAFF
>15|TRBJ1-2|medium-sized|TRBD1|TRBV18
TGTGCCAGCTCAGACCAATTGGGACAGGACAGTGGCTACACCTTC
CASSDQLGQDSGYTF